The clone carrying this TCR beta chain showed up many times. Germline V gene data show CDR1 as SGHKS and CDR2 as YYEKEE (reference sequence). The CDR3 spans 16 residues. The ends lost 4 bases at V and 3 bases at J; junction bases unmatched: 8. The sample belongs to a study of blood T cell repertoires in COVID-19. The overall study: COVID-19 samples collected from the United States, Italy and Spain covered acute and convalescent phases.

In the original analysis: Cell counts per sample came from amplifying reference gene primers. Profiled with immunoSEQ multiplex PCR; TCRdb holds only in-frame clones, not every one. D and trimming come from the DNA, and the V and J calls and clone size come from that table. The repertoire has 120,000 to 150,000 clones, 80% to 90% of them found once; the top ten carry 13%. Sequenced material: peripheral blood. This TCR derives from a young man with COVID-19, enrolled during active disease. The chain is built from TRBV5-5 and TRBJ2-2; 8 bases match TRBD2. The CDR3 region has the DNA TGTGCCAGCAGCCCCCCCGGGGGGGGGTACACCGGGGAGCTGTTTTTT. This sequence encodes CASSPPGGGYTGELFF.